Presented here are 2 T cell receptor beta chains from one specimen sequenced in a study of T cells in Graves' hyperthyroidism and ophthalmopathy. Amplification of TCR beta CDR3 regions was performed using RNA transcripts as template. A first-round RT-PCR of the TCR CDR3 used the HTBI primer set. Each CDR3 protein is one row after TCRdb ran MiXCR on the multiplex PCR reads. Counted here are about half a million distinct CDR3 sequences, around 20% occurring once; the ten biggest clones make up 26%. The sample was blood. Receptors were obtained from a man between 18 and 29 years old with Graves' hyperthyroidism.

The genes are TRBV12-3 or TRBV12-4 and TRBJ1-2; tentatively, D is TRBD1 (6 bases). The CDR3 is 16 amino acids. Trimming took off 5 bases at V and 1 base at J, with 17 bases between the two ends. The CDR3 DNA reads as TGTGCCAGCAGTCCCGCGGGACAAACGTTTAACTATGGCTACACCTTC. It codes for CASSPAGQTFNYGYTF.

In its sample, this clonotype was seen many times. The J gene is TRBJ2-2, the V gene TRBV6-2 or TRBV6-3; D gene uncertain. Germline assignment: CDR1 MNHEY and CDR2 SVGEGT. V was shortened by 4 bases and J by 10 bases, with 7 bases between the two germline ends. This CDR3 spans 11 amino acids. This CDR3 reads CASSLGAELFF. The CDR3 DNA reads as TGTGCCAGCAGTTTGGGCGCGGAGCTGTTTTTT.